These T cell receptor beta chains were read from a single sample in a study of T cells in Graves' hyperthyroidism and ophthalmopathy. MiXCR, applied by TCRdb to the multiplex PCR reads, yields one record per CDR3 protein. The table shows a few hundred thousand distinct CDR3 sequences, with approximately 17% occurring only once. The sequencing sample was made of blood. These receptors were obtained from an older woman with Graves' ophthalmopathy. The CDR3 runs from the conserved cysteine through the conserved F or W. The D gene is left open where the match is weak. Where a row states a size, it is once, few, many or the class of an expanded clone; other rows omit it.

V gene: TRBV7-9
clone size: NA
D gene: TRBD1
J gene: TRBJ1-2
CDR3 protein: CASSQDRDSGYTF
CDR3 DNA: TGTGCCAGCAGCCAAGATCGGGACAGTGGCTACACCTTC

V gene: TRBV30
clone size: few
D gene: TRBD2
J gene: TRBJ2-7
CDR3 protein: CAWSRGGTNPVNEQYF
CDR3 DNA: TGTGCCTGGAGTCGGGGAGGGACTAACCCCGTTAACGAGCAGTACTTC

V gene: TRBV5-4
clone size: NA
D gene: TRBD1
J gene: TRBJ1-2
CDR3 protein: CASSPPGTANYGYTF
CDR3 DNA: TGTGCCAGCAGCCCACCCGGGACAGCGAACTATGGCTACACCTTC

V gene: TRBV5-1
clone size: once
D gene: NA
J gene: TRBJ1-1
CDR3 protein: CASSWGGRQPNTEAFF
CDR3 DNA: TGCGCCAGCAGCTGGGGGGGACGGCAGCCGAACACTGAAGCTTTCTTT

V gene: TRBV7-9
clone size: NA
D gene: TRBD1
J gene: TRBJ2-1
CDR3 protein: CASSPTGFNEQFF
CDR3 DNA: TGTGCCAGCAGCCCGACAGGGTTCAATGAGCAGTTCTTC

V gene: TRBV4-1
clone size: NA
D gene: NA
J gene: TRBJ1-4
CDR3 protein: CASSQEDRIFEKLFF
CDR3 DNA: TGCGCCAGCAGCCAAGAAGACAGGATTTTTGAAAAACTGTTTTTT

V gene: TRBV18
clone size: many
D gene: NA
J gene: TRBJ2-3
CDR3 protein: CASSPPRGGDTQYF
CDR3 DNA: TGTGCCAGCTCACCACCGCGGGGCGGGGATACGCAGTATTTT

V gene: TRBV20-1
clone size: many
D gene: TRBD2
J gene: TRBJ2-5
CDR3 protein: CSAPSSGSETQYF
CDR3 DNA: TGCAGTGCCCCCTCTAGCGGGTCAGAGACCCAGTACTTC

V gene: TRBV24-1
clone size: NA
D gene: NA
J gene: TRBJ2-1
CDR3 protein: CATSRGTISNEQFF
CDR3 DNA: TGTGCCACCTCTAGGGGCACCATCTCCAATGAGCAGTTCTTC

V gene: TRBV7-2
clone size: many
D gene: NA
J gene: TRBJ2-7
CDR3 protein: CASSPRTSYEQYF
CDR3 DNA: TGTGCCAGCAGCCCGAGAACTAGCTACGAGCAGTACTTC

V gene: TRBV6-1
clone size: many
D gene: NA
J gene: TRBJ2-7
CDR3 protein: CASSEEARTNTEQYF
CDR3 DNA: TGTGCCAGCAGTGAAGAGGCGCGGACCAATACCGAGCAGTACTTC

V gene: TRBV5-1
clone size: many
D gene: NA
J gene: TRBJ1-2
CDR3 protein: CASSLGPDRGYTF
CDR3 DNA: TGCGCCAGCAGCTTGGGTCCGGACCGGGGCTACACCTTC

V gene: TRBV28
clone size: many
D gene: NA
J gene: TRBJ1-3
CDR3 protein: CASSSSGGNTIYF
CDR3 DNA: TGTGCCAGCAGTTCCTCCGGGGGAAACACCATATATTTT

V gene: TRBV7-3
clone size: many
D gene: NA
J gene: TRBJ2-1
CDR3 protein: CASSLGVQGGHNEQFF
CDR3 DNA: TGTGCCAGCAGCTTAGGGGTTCAGGGTGGCCACAATGAGCAGTTCTTC

V gene: TRBV27
clone size: medium-sized
D gene: NA
J gene: TRBJ2-7
CDR3 protein: CASSLSQGTREQYF
CDR3 DNA: TGTGCCAGCAGTTTAAGCCAGGGTACCCGGGAGCAGTACTTC

V gene: TRBV12-5
clone size: many
D gene: TRBD2
J gene: TRBJ2-1
CDR3 protein: CASGSGGRNNEQFF
CDR3 DNA: TGTGCTAGTGGTTCGGGGGGGCGGAACAATGAGCAGTTCTTC